These T cell receptor beta chains were read from a single sample in a study of prognosis after radiotherapy for stage I lung cancer. TCRdb analysed the multiplex PCR reads with MiXCR anew, one entry per CDR3 protein. The repertoire consists of tens of thousands of distinct CDR3 sequences, with about 30% occurring once and the leading ten covering roughly a third. The sample consisted of PBMCs, taken before or after stereotactic body radiation therapy (not recorded which). The receptors stem from a donor over 45 with non-small cell lung cancer. Each CDR3 is given with its conserved first and last residue. Fields, in order: V gene, CDR3 protein.

V gene: TRBV10-3
CDR3 protein: CAISGDRRPSGNTIYF

V gene: TRBV6-2/TRBV6-3
CDR3 protein: CASSYGLAYNIYNEQFF

V gene: TRBV12-3/TRBV12-4
CDR3 protein: CASGQGLAGALEQYF

V gene: TRBV5-1
CDR3 protein: CASSFGRGFSGELFF

V gene: TRBV10-3
CDR3 protein: CAIGWAGGWSEQFF

V gene: TRBV11-2
CDR3 protein: CAGSLDGVHQPQHF

V gene: TRBV27
CDR3 protein: CASSWTSGTYEQYF

V gene: TRBV5-1
CDR3 protein: CASSSGGQGVITDTQYF

V gene: TRBV7-2
CDR3 protein: CASSPWLVGGRSGYTF

V gene: TRBV12-3/TRBV12-4
CDR3 protein: CASSWGGYGYTF

V gene: TRBV30
CDR3 protein: CAWSVHPETQYF

V gene: TRBV15
CDR3 protein: CATSRSSTVNTEAFF

V gene: TRBV9
CDR3 protein: CASSVAGLNYGYTF

V gene: TRBV6-1
CDR3 protein: CASRGDKPYEQYF

V gene: TRBV9
CDR3 protein: CASSGDPGGAQYF

V gene: TRBV7-3
CDR3 protein: CASSQQGTGANVLTF

V gene: TRBV4-1
CDR3 protein: CASSHRTGNTVELFF

V gene: TRBV7-2
CDR3 protein: CASSWAGGTYEQYF

V gene: TRBV6-1
CDR3 protein: CVSTPLRAAGLAQFF

V gene: TRBV27
CDR3 protein: CASSLIGGLGTEAFF

V gene: TRBV11-2
CDR3 protein: CASSLRLARGTDTQYF

V gene: TRBV15
CDR3 protein: CATYRTSGRINEQFF

V gene: TRBV28
CDR3 protein: CASKWAPSSYEQYF

V gene: TRBV18
CDR3 protein: CATFGLFTTEAFF

V gene: TRBV7-8
CDR3 protein: CASSYQWTSGNYNEQFF

V gene: TRBV28
CDR3 protein: CASSFPPGQGYEQYF

V gene: TRBV11-2
CDR3 protein: CASSPSLSYEQYF

V gene: TRBV28
CDR3 protein: CASSSVSARRNEQYF

V gene: TRBV28
CDR3 protein: CASSLTQTRDGYTF

V gene: TRBV6-1
CDR3 protein: CASSENSGRLANYGYTF

V gene: TRBV6-1
CDR3 protein: CASSEGGGNQPQHF

V gene: TRBV30
CDR3 protein: CAWSAAGGSEQFF

V gene: TRBV12-3/TRBV12-4
CDR3 protein: CASRRDRGNTGELFF

V gene: TRBV9
CDR3 protein: CASSVEGQWVLETQYF

V gene: TRBV4-1
CDR3 protein: CASSRLVDTEAFF

V gene: TRBV25-1
CDR3 protein: CASSPPAVDTQYF

V gene: TRBV28
CDR3 protein: CASSLMVRGQGTQFF

V gene: TRBV20-1
CDR3 protein: CSARTRVAEAFF

V gene: TRBV5-5
CDR3 protein: CASSFRVGPTDTQYF

V gene: TRBV20-1
CDR3 protein: CSAPAGQSLSYEQYF

V gene: TRBV6-2/TRBV6-3
CDR3 protein: CASRGRPNTGDLFF

V gene: TRBV20-1
CDR3 protein: CSASILATNTDTQYF

V gene: TRBV6-2/TRBV6-3
CDR3 protein: CASKNRERDEQYF

V gene: TRBV7-3
CDR3 protein: CASSLTGGTDMRGYTF

V gene: TRBV6-1
CDR3 protein: CASSRASGDTQYF

V gene: TRBV28
CDR3 protein: CASIFRDRSTGELFF

V gene: TRBV29-1
CDR3 protein: CSVEDSLLAYNEQFF

V gene: TRBV6-2/TRBV6-3
CDR3 protein: CASTLDRVGIEQYF